These 20 T cell receptor beta chains were all obtained from the same sample, sequenced in a study of blood T cell repertoires in COVID-19. Clones were sequenced by immunoSEQ multiplex PCR, and TCRdb holds only the in-frame ones, with some missing. The table shows 200,000 to 250,000 clones, with 90% occurring only once. The specimen sequenced was PBMCs or T cells enriched from blood (not recorded which). The source is a man between 25 and 39 years old who had been exposed to COVID-19.

Details on this clone: The identical CDR3 is also encoded by other nucleotide sequences in the sample. The rearrangement links TRBV9 to TRBJ2-7; a weak D match, TRBD2 (6 bases). V lost 2 bases to trimming and J lost 1 base, with 7 bases between them. Looked up from germline, CDR1 is SGDLS and CDR2 is YYNGEE. This CDR3 is 13 amino acids long. The CDR3, as DNA: TGTGCCAGCAGCGTCGGGGGTTCCTACGAGCAGTACTTC. Residues: CASSVGGSYEQYF.

The chain is built from TRBV4-3 and TRBJ1-5, with 9 nucleotides matching TRBD1. This CDR3 spans 15 amino acids. Germline V gene data show CDR1 as LGHNA and CDR2 as YSLEER. V was clipped by 1 base and J by 6 bases; unmatched bases: 4. The CDR3 bases are TGCGCCAGCAGCCAAGGCACAGGGGGCTCTCAGCCCCAGCATTTT. This gives the protein CASSQGTGGSQPQHF.

This chain joins TRBV10-3 and TRBJ2-5; D remains unclear. Per the germline V gene, CDR1 is ENHRY and CDR2 is SYGVKD. V was pared by 2 bases and J by 4 bases, with 11 bases between. This CDR3 has 14 amino acids. The CDR3 nucleotides read TGTGCCATCAGTGAGGCAGGAATCGGAGAGACCCAGTACTTC. Its translation: CAISEAGIGETQYF.

V and J are TRBV7-2 and TRBJ2-3; tentative D call: TRBD2 (5 bases). With 4 bases removed from V and 4 bases from J, the gap between germline ends came to 9 bases. The CDR3 has 13 amino acids. CDR1 and CDR2 (germline): SGHTA, FQGNSA. The CDR3 DNA sequence: TGTGCCAGCAGCTCCCGGACTTCAGATACGCAGTATTTT. Translated: CASSSRTSDTQYF.

This clone was observed once. The V and J genes are TRBV21-1 and TRBJ2-1; the D segment call TRBD1 is taken from the table without a DNA check. TRBV21-1 is a recognized pseudogene. The CDR3 runs to 15 residues. The CDR3 loop is CASSKAGQGGNEQFF. In nucleotides, the CDR3 is TGTGCCAGCAGCAAAGCTGGACAGGGGGGGAATGAGCAGTTCTTC.

The J gene is TRBJ2-2, the V gene TRBV7-2; D possibly corresponds to TRBD2 (6 bases). V was clipped by 2 bases and J by 3 bases, with 13 bases between them. The CDR3 sequence is 16 residues long. Germline V CDR1 and CDR2: SGHTA, FQGNSA. The CDR3 loop reads CASSLNGGSDTGELFF. CDR3 in DNA: TGTGCCAGCAGCTTAAACGGGGGTAGCGACACCGGGGAGCTGTTTTTT. The full variable domain, with the rest looked up from reference TRBV7-2 and TRBJ2-2, is GAGVSQSPSNKVTEKGKDVELRCDPISGHTALYWYRQSLGQGLEFLIYFQGNSAPDKSGLPSDRFSAERTGGSVSTLTIQRTQQEDSAVYLCASSLNGGSDTGELFFGEGSRLTVL.

In DNA form, the CDR3 reads TGTGCCAGCAGCTTTTTACTGAGCGTGGCCCCCTGGTATGAGCAGTTCTTC. Protein sequence: CASSFLLSVAPWYEQFF. The rearrangement joins TRBV7-2 to TRBJ2-1; D is unresolved. V lost 3 bases to trimming and J lost 8 bases, with 23 bases between them. Germline CDR1 is SGHTA and CDR2 is FQGNSA. This CDR3 spans 17 amino acids.

The chain combines TRBV13 with TRBJ2-2; tentatively, D is TRBD1 (6 bases). This CDR3 comprises 16 residues. Trimming took 2 bases from V and 0 from J, leaving 10 bases between them. From germline, CDR1 is PRHDT and CDR2 FYEKMQ (reference sequence). The CDR3 DNA is TGTGCCAGCAGCTTACGCAGGACAGCGAACACCGGGGAGCTGTTTTTT. This gives the protein CASSLRRTANTGELFF.

V is TRBV11-2 and J is TRBJ2-3; D perhaps matches TRBD1 (5 bases). Germline V gene data show CDR1 as SGHAT and CDR2 as FQNNGV. The CDR3 totals 15 residues. Deletions cut 0 bases from V and 1 base from J, with 8 bases between. The CDR3 reads CASSLEVGRTDTQYF. The CDR3 bases are TGTGCCAGCAGCTTAGAAGTGGGGCGCACAGATACGCAGTATTTT.

The chain couples TRBV2 to TRBJ1-2, with 9 bases matching TRBD1. Germline V gene data show CDR1 as SNHLY and CDR2 as FYNNEI. The CDR3 runs to 15 residues. The V and J ends lost 6 bases and 0 bases, in that order; junction bases with no gene match: 5. This CDR3 is CASRGGQGANYGYTF. The CDR3, as DNA: TGTGCCAGCAGGGGGGGACAGGGAGCTAACTATGGCTACACCTTC.

This clone showed up just once. The rearrangement uses TRBV10-3 and TRBJ2-7; perhaps TRBD2 as D (7 bases). The CDR3 is 14 amino acids. V lost 8 bases to trimming and J lost 6 bases, with 20 bases between them. CDR1 and CDR2 (germline): ENHRY, SYGVKD. This CDR3 reads CAIAGASTTGEQYF. In DNA, the CDR3 is TGTGCCATCGCGGGGGCCTCTACTACTGGCGAGCAGTACTTC.

The chain uses TRBV5-5 and TRBJ2-5; 9 bases align to TRBD2. CDR3 length equals 16 residues. J gave up 5 bases and V 1 base, and 9 bases lay outside the gene matches. The germline V gene encodes CDR1 SGHKS and CDR2 YYEKEE (reference sequence). The CDR3 region is CASSLFGGGARETQYF. The CDR3 nucleotides are TGTGCCAGCAGCTTGTTCGGCGGGGGGGCCCGGGAGACCCAGTACTTC.

This clone occurred once. The chain couples TRBV7-6 to TRBJ1-4, with D unclear. CDR1 is SGHVS and CDR2 is FNYEAQ in the germline V gene. The CDR3 is 15 amino acids. Trimming stripped 5 bases from V and 8 bases from J, with 18 bases between. The CDR3 here is CASSPGSRREEKLFF. The CDR3 DNA follows: TGTGCCAGCAGCCCAGGCTCCCGGAGGGAGGAAAAACTGTTTTTT. Full variable domain (remainder filled in from reference TRBV7-6 and TRBJ1-4): GAGVSQSPRYKVTKRGQDVALRCDPISGHVSLYWYRQALGQGPEFLTYFNYEAQQDKSGLPNDRFSAERPEGSISTLTIQRTEQRDSAMYRCASSPGSRREEKLFFGSGTQLSVL.

The CDR3 nucleotides read TGCAGTGCGGAGCTGGAGACCCAGTACTTC. Protein: CSAELETQYF. The rearrangement joins TRBV20-1 to TRBJ2-5; D ambiguous. CDR1 is DFQATT and CDR2 is SNEGSKA in the germline V gene (reference sequence). The V end was cut by 6 bases, the J end by 5 bases, with 7 bases between. This CDR3 spans 10 amino acids.

The rearrangement joins TRBV3-1 (or the pseudogene TRBV3-2) to TRBJ2-5; TRBD2 aligns across 10 bases. V shed 2 bases and J 1 base; nucleotides not matched to a gene: 7. CDR1 LGHDT and CDR2 YNNKEL come from the germline V gene (reference sequence). The CDR3 covers 17 residues. The CDR3 coding sequence is TGTGCCAGCAGCCAACCGACTAGCGGGCTAGTCCAAGAGACCCAGTACTTC. This codes for CASSQPTSGLVQETQYF.

This rearrangement joins TRBV6-2 or TRBV6-3 to TRBJ2-7; 8 bases align to TRBD2. This CDR3 comprises 17 residues. With V trimmed by 5 bases and J by 0 bases, 12 bases remained unmatched. Germline values: CDR1 MNHEY, CDR2 SVGEGT. In nucleotides, the CDR3 is TGTGCCAGCAGTCCCTTGAAACCGGGACTAGTCTCCTACGAGCAGTACTTC. This codes for CASSPLKPGLVSYEQYF.

This chain links TRBV7-9 with TRBJ1-6, with 12 bases aligning to TRBD1. CDR1 is SEHNR, CDR2 FQNEAQ, per germline (reference sequence). V gave up 5 bases and J gave up 9 bases; unmatched junction bases: 11. The CDR3 loop spans 17 amino acids. Here the CDR3 reads CASSELPGQGAGSPLHF. Written as DNA, the CDR3 is TGTGCCAGCAGCGAACTTCCGGGACAGGGGGCTGGTTCACCCCTCCACTTT.

The chain has TRBV27 and TRBJ1-2; D may be TRBD1 (5 bases). V lost 3 bases to trimming and J lost 4 bases, with 9 bases between them. The CDR3 is made up of 13 amino acids. Germline CDR1 MNHEY, CDR2 SMNVEV (reference sequence). The chain's CDR3 is CASSFRGSYGYTF. CDR3 coding DNA: TGTGCCAGCAGTTTCCGGGGGAGCTATGGCTACACCTTC.

The chain combines TRBV4-1 with TRBJ2-7; 7 nucleotides match TRBD1. Per the germline V gene, CDR1 is MGHRA and CDR2 is YSYEKL. V lost 2 bases and J lost 0; bases outside the gene matches: 4. The length of the CDR3 is 15 residues. CDR3 nucleotides: TGCGCCAGCAGCCAATTAGGGGGCAGCTCCTACGAGCAGTACTTC. It translates to CASSQLGGSSYEQYF.

The gene calls are TRBV4-3 and TRBJ1-5; D remains unclear. V lost 4 bases to trimming and J lost 2 bases, with 6 bases between them. This CDR3 contains 13 residues. Germline CDR1 is LGHNA and CDR2 is YSLEER. CDR3 loop: CASSPGRNQPQHF. CDR3 bases: TGCGCCAGCAGCCCTGGGCGCAATCAGCCCCAGCATTTT.